One T cell receptor (beta chain) is described in this entry. The CDR3 contains 14 residues. V shed 5 bases and J 4 bases; nucleotides not matched to a gene: 6. The V gene's germline CDR1 is SGHNT and CDR2 YYREEE (reference sequence). These data come from a study of T cell changes during pregnancy in multiple sclerosis. Generated by immunoSEQ multiplex PCR, the TCRdb table keeps only in-frame clones and is missing some. The table shows about 60,000 clones, with more than 85% occurring only once. The receptor was derived from a female donor with multiple sclerosis, enrolled in a pregnancy study. The chain recombines TRBV5-4 with TRBJ2-4; 7 positions match TRBD1. This material consisted of peripheral blood, taken before pregnancy. The CDR3 coding sequence is TGTGCCAGCAGTGCCGGGACAGCTAAAAACATTCAGTACTTC. Translation gives CASSAGTAKNIQYF. Looking up the rest from reference TRBV5-4 and TRBJ2-4 gives the full variable domain: ETGVTQSPTHLIKTRGQQVTLRCSSQSGHNTVSWYQQALGQGPQFIFQYYREEENGRGNFPPRFSGLQFPNYSSELNVNALELDDSALYLCASSAGTAKNIQYFGAGTRLSVL.